Below, one TCR beta chain is given with its context. The table came from immunoSEQ multiplex PCR; TCRdb's copy has only in-frame clones and leaves some out. The sample consists of approximately 54,000 clones, around 80% of them appearing once. The sample comes from a study of early stage breast cancer tumors. Per germline, CDR1 GTSNPN and CDR2 SVGIG (reference sequence). The CDR3 totals 14 residues. After removal of 3 bases from V and 2 bases from J, the junction contained 7 bases not matched to a gene. This chain uses TRBV30 with TRBJ2-7; 7 nucleotides agree with TRBD2. The receptor was isolated from a person aged 35 to 50 with breast cancer. The specimen was blood. This CDR3 is CAWSTTGGTYEQYF. The CDR3 nucleotides read TGTGCCTGGAGCACCACGGGAGGCACCTACGAGCAGTACTTC.